The clone carrying this TCR beta chain has just a few counts. Its antigen remains unknown. The CDR3 runs to 15 residues. Germline V gives CDR1 ENHRY, CDR2 SYGVKD. The ends were cut back, 0 bases at V and 3 bases at J, with 9 bases in the middle. This entry comes from a study of T cells in Graves' hyperthyroidism and ophthalmopathy. Findings and limits, study-wide: A model of 13 V-J pairs discriminated ophthalmopathy from stable hyperthyroidism.

RNA transcripts yielded amplified TCR beta CDR3 regions. When the TCR CDR3 underwent first-round RT-PCR, the HTBI primer set was used. TCRdb passed the multiplex PCR reads through MiXCR, listing each CDR3 protein once. The sample yields under 350,000 distinct CDR3 sequences, 18% seen once. Each diagnosis drew on symptoms, thyroxine, TRAb, thyroid ultrasound and orbital computed tomography findings. This clonotype was sampled from a woman between 45 and 60 years old with Graves' hyperthyroidism. Material: blood. The rearrangement joins TRBV10-3 to TRBJ1-5; D not certain. The CDR3 DNA follows: TGTGCCATCAGTGAGTCCGGGCCCAACAATCAGCCCCAGCATTTT. This encodes CAISESGPNNQPQHF.